This T cell receptor (beta chain) was obtained from a study of cytomegalovirus exposure and HLA in healthy donors. General study points: 150 or so TCR beta chains were listed as cytomegalovirus-associated. Within the approximately 110 validation repertoires, first-cohort TCR clusters tended to co-occur, according to a later analysis.

Notes on this clone: The antigen is undetermined.

The donors belonged to the approximately 120-subject validation cohort, separate from the 666-subject first cohort. Libraries were prepared by immunoSEQ multiplex PCR; TCRdb keeps only in-frame clonotypes and omits some of them. The data hold approximately 200,000 clones, with roughly 82% observed a single time. Sequenced sample: PBMCs. The clonotype originates from a woman under 40 in good health and CMV-seropositive.

The CDR3 nucleotides read TGTGCCAGCAGCCACCCGCCCGGACAGCACTACGAGCAGTACTTC. Encoded protein: CASSHPPGQHYEQYF. This sequence joins TRBV7-2 and TRBJ2-7; D perhaps matches TRBD1 (6 bases). Germline CDR1 SGHTA, CDR2 FQGNSA. V was trimmed by 5 bases and J by 3 bases, leaving 17 bases between them. The CDR3 is 15 residues long.